These 12 T cell receptor beta chains share one sample of origin, sequenced in a study of T cell responses to AZD1222 COVID-19 vaccine. Here immunoSEQ multiplex PCR was the method, and the copy in TCRdb shows in-frame clones only, minus some. The data hold tens of thousands of clones, with 70% to 90% observed a single time. The sample here was peripheral blood, taken 28 days after the second AZD1222 dose. Receptors originate from an adult who received the AZD1222 COVID-19 vaccine.

The chain couples TRBV15 to TRBJ2-6, with D unresolved. The CDR3 sequence is 16 residues long. Germline V CDR1 and CDR2: LNHNV, YYDKDF (reference sequence). V lost 0 bases to trimming and J lost 4 bases, with 10 bases between them. The DNA for the CDR3 is TGTGCCACCAGCAGAGATCTGGACCCGGGGGCCAACGTCCTGACTTTC. Translation: CATSRDLDPGANVLTF.

The CDR3 loop reads CASSLNTGGNEQFF. CDR3 coding DNA: TGTGCCAGCAGCTTAAATACCGGGGGTAATGAGCAGTTCTTC. The V gene is TRBV11-1, the J gene TRBJ2-1, with D possibly matching TRBD2 (6 bases). CDR3 length: 14 amino acids. V lost 2 bases and J 7 bases, leaving 12 bases between the germline ends. Germline CDR1 SGHAT, CDR2 FQDESV (reference sequence).

V is TRBV6-6 and J is TRBJ1-5; the D is unclear. Germline CDR1 is MNHNY and CDR2 is SVGAGI (reference sequence). The CDR3 is 12 amino acids. Trimming shortened V by 2 bases and J by 9 bases, and 8 bases separated the two germline ends. CDR3 sequence reads: CASSYEAGPQHF. Written as DNA, the CDR3 is TGTGCCAGCAGTTACGAGGCGGGGCCCCAGCATTTT.

The chain joins TRBV30 to TRBJ1-2; D is unclear. Germline lookup yields CDR1 GTSNPN and CDR2 SVGIG (reference sequence). This CDR3 region has 14 residues. Trimming removed 2 bases from V and 0 bases from J, with 10 bases in between. CDR3 in DNA: TGTGCCTGGAGTTTCAAGGGCGCTAACTATGGCTACACCTTC. This gives the protein CAWSFKGANYGYTF.

The chain is built from TRBV27 and TRBJ2-1, with 8 nucleotides matching TRBD2. The length of the CDR3 is 15 residues. CDR1 MNHEY and CDR2 SMNVEV come from the germline V gene (reference sequence). V was clipped by 5 bases and J by 5 bases; unmatched bases: 8. CDR3 region: CASSPLAGRNNEQFF. The CDR3 DNA reads TGTGCCAGCAGTCCCCTAGCGGGCCGTAACAATGAGCAGTTCTTC.

The rearrangement links TRBV6-1 to TRBJ2-3; a possible D gene is TRBD2 (5 bases). Trimming removed 4 bases from V and 0 bases from J, with 14 bases in between. This CDR3 has 16 residues. CDR1 is MNHNS and CDR2 is SASEGT in the germline V gene. CDR3 DNA: TGTGCCAGCAGTGTACTCGGGGATCCTAGCACAGATACGCAGTATTTT. This translates into CASSVLGDPSTDTQYF.

The chain couples TRBV12-3 or TRBV12-4 to TRBJ2-1, with D perhaps TRBD1 or TRBD2 (5 bases each). This CDR3 spans 13 amino acids. Trimming removed 3 bases at V and 4 bases at J, with 7 bases between. CDR3 bases: TGTGCCAGCAGTTTGGGACCGTACAATGAGCAGTTCTTC. Translation gives CASSLGPYNEQFF.

V usage is TRBV6-4 and J usage is TRBJ1-2, with 7 bases aligning to TRBD1. The V gene end was trimmed by 6 bases and the J gene end by 4 bases; junction bases not matched to a gene: 11. CDR1 and CDR2 (germline): MRHNA, SNTAGT. The CDR3 contains 15 residues. The CDR3 DNA is TGTGCCAGCAGCCCCACCCACAGGGGCAGCTATGGCTACACCTTC. Its protein is CASSPTHRGSYGYTF.

The gene calls are TRBV30 and TRBJ2-3; D is unresolved. The CDR3 spans 15 residues. Germline values: CDR1 GTSNPN, CDR2 SVGIG (reference sequence). V lost 2 bases to trimming and J lost 9 bases, with 21 bases between them. The CDR3 nucleotides are TGTGCCTGGAGTAAAGGAGCATGGCCGACGGGCACGCAGTATTTT. Protein sequence: CAWSKGAWPTGTQYF.

V is TRBV2 and J is TRBJ2-6; 9 nucleotides agree with TRBD1. This CDR3 is built from 16 residues. V was pared by 4 bases and J by 2 bases, with 3 bases of the junction left unmatched. Germline V gene sequence: CDR1 SNHLY, CDR2 FYNNEI. This chain's CDR3 is CASSATGGAGANVLTF. CDR3 sequence (DNA): TGTGCCAGCAGTGCAACAGGGGGCGCTGGGGCCAACGTCCTGACTTTC.

The chain employs TRBV29-1 and TRBJ1-1; D ambiguous. This CDR3 comprises 14 residues. The V and J ends lost 6 bases and 7 bases respectively, with 21 bases between them. Germline V lookup: CDR1 SQVTM, CDR2 ANQGSEA. CDR3 residues: CSVEPNALPDEAFF. The CDR3 DNA sequence: TGCAGCGTCGAACCTAATGCCCTGCCTGATGAAGCTTTCTTT.

The sample holds one count of this clone. This sequence joins TRBV5-1 and TRBJ1-2; D is uncertain. The CDR3 is 13 residues long. Trimming took 4 bases from V and 5 from J, leaving 12 bases between them. CDR1 SGHRS and CDR2 YFSETQ come from the germline V gene. CDR3: CASSHGREYGYTF. The CDR3, as DNA: TGCGCCAGCAGCCACGGACGGGAGTATGGCTACACCTTC.